This TCR beta chain is drawn from a study of OX40 agonist ivuxolimab in advanced cancers. Measured with immunoSEQ multiplex PCR; TCRdb has only the in-frame clones, and not every one. The data show tens of thousands of clones, with approximately 94% seen just once and around 12% held by the top ten. Patients were ruled out by autoimmune disease history or systemic immunosuppression. At baseline, cycle 4 day 1, and cycle 7 day 1, blood was sampled. This material consisted of CD4+ or CD8+ T cells sorted from blood, taken in a trial of the OX40 agonist ivuxolimab. The TCR comes from an adult with an advanced solid tumor such as melanoma, head and neck, liver or kidney cancer.

The CDR3 sequence is CASSVKWGTGNTIYF. Written as DNA, the CDR3 is TGTGCCAGCAGCGTAAAGTGGGGGACTGGAAACACCATATATTTT. This chain connects TRBV9 to TRBJ1-3, with a tentative D call TRBD1 (5 bases). V was cut by 1 base and J by 2 bases, with 10 bases left in between. Germline-derived CDR1 and CDR2 are SGDLS and YYNGEE. The CDR3 has 15 amino acids.